Listed below are T cell receptor beta chains from one sample, sequenced in a study of T cell changes during pregnancy in multiple sclerosis. Some clones are missing from TCRdb's copy, which holds only in-frame ones; the method was immunoSEQ multiplex PCR. Of 99,000 or so clones detected, about 94% appear once; the ten largest clones hold 0.99%. Sequences were derived from peripheral blood, sampled after pregnancy. These receptors came from a female donor with multiple sclerosis, enrolled in a pregnancy study. Both conserved end residues are part of each CDR3. Fields, in order: D gene, clone size, V gene, J gene, CDR3 DNA, CDR3 protein. D genes are given only for firm matches. Expanded clones get a size class; other rows say once, few or many, or leave the size out.

d_gene: -; abundance: -; v_gene: TRBV15; j_gene: TRBJ1-1; CDR3nt: TGTGCCACCAGCGATACTCAAGGGGGCACTGAAGCTTTCTTT; CDR3aa: CATSDTQGGTEAFF
d_gene: TRBD1; abundance: -; v_gene: TRBV6-4; j_gene: TRBJ2-2; CDR3nt: TGTGCCAGCCGCTCGGGACAGGGCCACACCGGGGAGCTGTTTTTT; CDR3aa: CASRSGQGHTGELFF
d_gene: -; abundance: -; v_gene: TRBV7-9; j_gene: TRBJ2-5; CDR3nt: TGTGCCAGCAGCTTAGTGCAGGGACAAGAGACCCAGTACTTC; CDR3aa: CASSLVQGQETQYF
d_gene: -; abundance: -; v_gene: TRBV11-2; j_gene: TRBJ2-5; CDR3nt: TGTGCCAGCAGCCCCGGGTTTCCAGGGGAGACCCAGTACTTC; CDR3aa: CASSPGFPGETQYF
d_gene: -; abundance: -; v_gene: TRBV6-5; j_gene: TRBJ1-6; CDR3nt: TGTGCCAGCAGTTACGTCGGCGGTAATTCACCCCTCCACTTT; CDR3aa: CASSYVGGNSPLHF
d_gene: -; abundance: -; v_gene: TRBV2; j_gene: TRBJ2-7; CDR3nt: TGTGCCAGCAGTGGCTATACCTACGAGCAGTACTTC; CDR3aa: CASSGYTYEQYF
d_gene: -; abundance: -; v_gene: TRBV27; j_gene: TRBJ1-2; CDR3nt: TGTGCCAGCAGTAGAGGGGGATACGGCTACACCTTC; CDR3aa: CASSRGGYGYTF
d_gene: TRBD2; abundance: -; v_gene: TRBV10-3; j_gene: TRBJ2-1; CDR3nt: TGTGCCATCAGTAAACTAGCGGGAGGTGGCGATGAGCAGTTCTTC; CDR3aa: CAISKLAGGGDEQFF
d_gene: TRBD1; abundance: -; v_gene: TRBV28; j_gene: TRBJ2-3; CDR3nt: TGTGCCAGCAGCAGACCCCGGGACAGGCACACAGATACGCAGTATTTT; CDR3aa: CASSRPRDRHTDTQYF
d_gene: TRBD2; abundance: -; v_gene: TRBV6-1; j_gene: TRBJ2-1; CDR3nt: TGTGCCAGCAGTGCCCGGACTAGCGGGTACAATGAGCAGTTCTTC; CDR3aa: CASSARTSGYNEQFF
d_gene: -; abundance: -; v_gene: TRBV4-2; j_gene: TRBJ1-2; CDR3nt: TGTGCCAGCAGCCAAGGGGCCCTCTCTGCTAACTATGGCTACACCTTC; CDR3aa: CASSQGALSANYGYTF
d_gene: TRBD1; abundance: -; v_gene: TRBV7-9; j_gene: TRBJ2-7; CDR3nt: TGTGCCAGCAGCCTAACCCTTGGACAGGCCTACGAGCAGTACTTC; CDR3aa: CASSLTLGQAYEQYF
d_gene: -; abundance: -; v_gene: TRBV4-2; j_gene: TRBJ2-2; CDR3nt: TGTGCCAGCAGTCCCTCTCTGAACACCGGGGAGCTGTTTTTT; CDR3aa: CASSPSLNTGELFF
d_gene: -; abundance: -; v_gene: TRBV5-1; j_gene: TRBJ1-2; CDR3nt: TGCGCCAGCAGCTTAAGTTCGGGAGTCCCGGACTATGGCTACACCTTC; CDR3aa: CASSLSSGVPDYGYTF
d_gene: -; abundance: -; v_gene: TRBV7-2; j_gene: TRBJ1-1; CDR3nt: TGTGCCAGCAGCTTAGGGAGAGCGGCGACTGAAGCTTTCTTT; CDR3aa: CASSLGRAATEAFF
d_gene: TRBD2; abundance: once; v_gene: TRBV19; j_gene: TRBJ2-1; CDR3nt: TGTGCCAGTATTGGGCCGGGACTAGCGGGAGTCACGAATGAGCAGTTCTTC; CDR3aa: CASIGPGLAGVTNEQFF
d_gene: -; abundance: once; v_gene: TRBV4-3; j_gene: TRBJ2-1; CDR3nt: TGCGCCAGCAGCCAAGATCCCTACGGGAGCTACAATGAGCAGTTCTTC; CDR3aa: CASSQDPYGSYNEQFF
d_gene: -; abundance: -; v_gene: TRBV9; j_gene: TRBJ2-2; CDR3nt: TGTGCCAGCAGCGTAGCCCCCCGCACCGGGGAGCTGTTTTTT; CDR3aa: CASSVAPRTGELFF